These T cell receptor beta chains were read from a single sample in a study of blood T cell repertoires in COVID-19. Generated by immunoSEQ multiplex PCR, the TCRdb table keeps only in-frame clones and is missing some. Of fewer than 400,000 clones in the sample, less than 85% were seen once. Material for sequencing was PBMCs or T cells enriched from blood (not recorded which). The receptors stem from a woman in her twenties or thirties who had been exposed to COVID-19. Each CDR3 is given with its conserved first and last residue. The D gene is left open where the match is weak. A row's size may be missing; if present it is once, few, many or a size class.

j_gene	v_gene	d_gene	abundance	CDR3aa
TRBJ2-1	TRBV27	NA	NA	CASSLSLQLNEQFF
TRBJ1-2	TRBV4-1	TRBD1	NA	CASSQGDRAPYGYTF
TRBJ2-5	TRBV11-2	TRBD2	NA	CASSLVIAGRETQYF
TRBJ2-7	TRBV28	NA	NA	CASSLAGKVYEQYF
TRBJ1-3	TRBV7-9	NA	NA	CASSLAGQPGNTIYF
TRBJ1-2	TRBV19	TRBD1	NA	CASRETGGQGAYGYTF
TRBJ1-1	TRBV7-2	NA	NA	CASSFTNTEAFF
TRBJ1-2	TRBV5-1	TRBD1	once	CASSLAPGQGNYGYTF
TRBJ1-2	TRBV6-5	NA	NA	CASTNRGGSGYTF
TRBJ1-3	TRBV4-2	NA	once	CASSQVRDSSGNTIYF
TRBJ1-2	TRBV6-5	TRBD1	NA	CASRQPGQGSGYTF